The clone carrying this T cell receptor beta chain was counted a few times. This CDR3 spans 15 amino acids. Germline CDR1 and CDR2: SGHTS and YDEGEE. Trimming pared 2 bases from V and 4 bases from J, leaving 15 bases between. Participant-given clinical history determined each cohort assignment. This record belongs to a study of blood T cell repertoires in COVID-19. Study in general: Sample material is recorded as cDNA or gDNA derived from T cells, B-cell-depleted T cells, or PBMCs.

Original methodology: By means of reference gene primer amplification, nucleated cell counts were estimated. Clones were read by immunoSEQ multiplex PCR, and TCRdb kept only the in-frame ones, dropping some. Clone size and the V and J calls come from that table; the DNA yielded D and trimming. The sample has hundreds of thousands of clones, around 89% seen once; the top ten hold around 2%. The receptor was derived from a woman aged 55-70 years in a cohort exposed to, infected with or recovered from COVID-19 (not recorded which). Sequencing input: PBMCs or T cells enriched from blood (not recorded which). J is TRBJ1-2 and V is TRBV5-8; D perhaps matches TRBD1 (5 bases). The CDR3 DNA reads TGTGCCAGCAGCTTCCCCGGGGACTTCCCCTATGGCTACACCTTC. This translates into CASSFPGDFPYGYTF.